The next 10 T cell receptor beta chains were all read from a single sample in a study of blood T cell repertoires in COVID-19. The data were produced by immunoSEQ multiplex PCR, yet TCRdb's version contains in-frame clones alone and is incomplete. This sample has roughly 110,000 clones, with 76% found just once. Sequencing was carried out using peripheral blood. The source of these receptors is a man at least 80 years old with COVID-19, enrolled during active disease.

The CDR3 loop reads CASSLDNGWSSYEQYF. The CDR3 DNA follows: TGTGCCAGCAGCTTAGACAACGGGTGGAGCTCCTACGAGCAGTACTTC. J is TRBJ2-7 and V is TRBV11-2; D remains ambiguous. CDR3 length: 16 amino acids. CDR1 and CDR2 from the germline V gene are SGHAT and FQNNGV. Trimming stripped 0 bases from V and 0 bases from J, with 12 bases between.

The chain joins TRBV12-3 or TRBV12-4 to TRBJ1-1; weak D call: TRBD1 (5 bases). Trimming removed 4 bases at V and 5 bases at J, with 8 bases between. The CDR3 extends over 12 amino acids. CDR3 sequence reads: CASSWGRTEAFF. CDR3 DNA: TGTGCCAGCAGTTGGGGCCGTACTGAAGCTTTCTTT.

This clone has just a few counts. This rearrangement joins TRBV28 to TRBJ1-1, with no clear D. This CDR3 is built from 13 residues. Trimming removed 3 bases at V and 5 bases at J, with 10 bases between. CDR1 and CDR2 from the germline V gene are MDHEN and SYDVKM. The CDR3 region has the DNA TGTGCCAGCAGTTTCAATTCGGGGACTGAAGCTTTCTTT. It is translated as CASSFNSGTEAFF.

The CDR3 sequence is CASSLAGGANTEAFF. The DNA for the CDR3 is TGTGCCAGCAGCTTAGCAGGCGGGGCGAACACTGAAGCTTTCTTT. The chain couples TRBV11-1 to TRBJ1-1; possible D gene TRBD1, 5 bases. The CDR3 loop spans 15 amino acids. Germline CDR1 SGHAT, CDR2 FQDESV (reference sequence). Trimming shortened V by 0 bases and J by 1 base, and 9 bases separated the two germline ends.

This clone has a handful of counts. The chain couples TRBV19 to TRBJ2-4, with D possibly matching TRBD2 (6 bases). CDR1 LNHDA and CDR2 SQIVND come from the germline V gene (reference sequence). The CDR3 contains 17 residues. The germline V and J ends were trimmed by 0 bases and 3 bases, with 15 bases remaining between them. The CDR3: CASSIDRRAPLKNIQYF. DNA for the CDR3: TGTGCCAGTAGTATAGATAGGAGGGCCCCCCTCAAAAACATTCAGTACTTC.

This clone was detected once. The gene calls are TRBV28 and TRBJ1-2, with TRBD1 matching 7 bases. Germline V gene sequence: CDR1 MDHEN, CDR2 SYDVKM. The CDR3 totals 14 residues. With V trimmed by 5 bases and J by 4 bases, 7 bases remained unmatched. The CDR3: CASSRQGQPYGYTF. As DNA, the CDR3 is TGTGCCAGCAGTCGGCAGGGACAGCCCTATGGCTACACCTTC.

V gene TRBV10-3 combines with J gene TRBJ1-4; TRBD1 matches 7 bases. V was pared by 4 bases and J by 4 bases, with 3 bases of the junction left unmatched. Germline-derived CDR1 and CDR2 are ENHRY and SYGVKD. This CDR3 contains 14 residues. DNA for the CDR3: TGTGCCATCAGTGCATCAGGGGGTAATGAAAAACTGTTTTTT. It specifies CAISASGGNEKLFF.

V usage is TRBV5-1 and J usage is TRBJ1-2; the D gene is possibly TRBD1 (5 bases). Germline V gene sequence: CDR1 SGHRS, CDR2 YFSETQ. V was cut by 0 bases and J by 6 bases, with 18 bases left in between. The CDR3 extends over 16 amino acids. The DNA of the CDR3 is TGCGCCAGCAGCTTGGTAAGGACGTTAAGGGGTAATGGCTACACCTTC. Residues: CASSLVRTLRGNGYTF.

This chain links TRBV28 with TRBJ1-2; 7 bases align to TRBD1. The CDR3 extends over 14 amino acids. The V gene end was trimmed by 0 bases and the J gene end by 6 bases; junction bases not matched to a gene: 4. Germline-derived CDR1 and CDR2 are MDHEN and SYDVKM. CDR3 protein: CASSLWGTEDGYTF. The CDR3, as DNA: TGTGCCAGCAGTTTATGGGGGACAGAAGATGGCTACACCTTC.

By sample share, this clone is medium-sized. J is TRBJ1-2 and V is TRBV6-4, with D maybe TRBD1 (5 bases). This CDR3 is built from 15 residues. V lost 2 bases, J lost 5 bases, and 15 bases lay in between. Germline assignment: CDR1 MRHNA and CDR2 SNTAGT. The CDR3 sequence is CASSDTPDGGYGYTF. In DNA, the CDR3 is TGTGCCAGCAGTGACACTCCCGACGGGGGATATGGCTACACCTTC.